Detailed here is one T cell receptor (beta chain). Its matching antigen is unknown. The table came from immunoSEQ multiplex PCR; TCRdb's copy has only in-frame clones and leaves some out. The table has approximately 1,000 clones, about four fifths seen once. The data derive from a study of chemoradiotherapy in HPV16-positive cancers. General study points: Functional assays defining HPV-specific T cells used only two HPV16-positive patients. HPV-responsive T-cell expansion during chemoradiotherapy was linked to improved recurrence-free survival in HPV16-positive patients.

The trim removed 8 bases at V and 3 bases at J, leaving 15 bases unmatched. CDR1 and CDR2 from the germline V gene are LNHDA and SQIVND (reference sequence). This CDR3 region has 17 residues. Repertoires were sampled repeatedly during chemoradiotherapy. The source of this sequence is a human donor with HPV-associated anogenital cancer. The specimen was tumor tissue, collected from a patient who underwent chemoradiotherapy. The V and J genes are TRBV19 and TRBJ1-5; 8 bases are shared with TRBD1. CDR3 loop: CASGGGQDRAYNQPQHF. CDR3 coding DNA: TGTGCCAGTGGGGGGGGACAGGATCGGGCGTACAATCAGCCCCAGCATTTT.